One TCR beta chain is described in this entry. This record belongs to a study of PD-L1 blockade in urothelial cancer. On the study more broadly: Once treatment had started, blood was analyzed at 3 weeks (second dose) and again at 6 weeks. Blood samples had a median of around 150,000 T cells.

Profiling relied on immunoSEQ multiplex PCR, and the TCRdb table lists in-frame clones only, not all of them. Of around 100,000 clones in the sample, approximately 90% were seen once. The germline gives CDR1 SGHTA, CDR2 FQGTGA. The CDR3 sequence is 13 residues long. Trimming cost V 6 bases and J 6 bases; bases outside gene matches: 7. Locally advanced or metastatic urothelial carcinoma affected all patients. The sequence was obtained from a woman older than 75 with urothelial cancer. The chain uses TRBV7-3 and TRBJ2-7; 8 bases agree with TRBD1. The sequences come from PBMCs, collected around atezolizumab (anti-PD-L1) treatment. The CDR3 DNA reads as TGTGCCAGCAGTTCGGACAGGGCCAGCGAGCAGTACTTC. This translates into CASSSDRASEQYF.